The T cell receptor beta chain under discussion was sequenced for a study of STAT3 mutations in large granular lymphocyte leukemia. Overall study results and limits: In about 30% of the 18 patients, new TCR clonotypes emerged after therapy. In several patients, dominant TCR clone burden exceeded STAT3 mutant burden. Every T-LGLL patient had at least one immunodominant TCRbeta clonotype.

V lost 0 bases and J 8 bases, leaving 7 bases between the germline ends. CDR1 and CDR2 (germline): GTSNPN, SVGIG (reference sequence). This CDR3 is built from 11 residues. Remarks on this clone: What it binds is unknown.

TCRbeta libraries averaged around 41,000 productive templates per sample. Clones were sequenced by immunoSEQ multiplex PCR, and TCRdb holds only the in-frame ones, with some missing. The sample yields under 25,000 clones, about 90% seen once. The V and J genes are TRBV30 and TRBJ1-1; no clear D gene. The clonotype was recovered from a man in his 60s with T-cell large granular lymphocyte leukemia. Some clones in this sample may be carry-over from other donors' samples. Sequencing was carried out using peripheral blood mononuclear cells. Here the CDR3 reads CAWSVQREAFF. The DNA for the CDR3 is TGTGCCTGGAGTGTACAAAGGGAAGCTTTCTTT.